The source of this TCR beta chain is a study of a mutant IDH1 vaccine in newly diagnosed glioma. Study-level background: Pretreatment consisted of radiotherapy, temozolomide, or both, with most receiving both.

The time point is: week 47, end of study. Every single dose of the vaccine, 300 ug of mutant IDH1 20-mer peptide, came with topical imiquimod. Each tumor in the donors was a new WHO grade 3 or 4 astrocytoma, IDH1-mutant and ATRX-lost. Concerning this clone itself: The antigen is unknown.

Clones were read by immunoSEQ multiplex PCR, and TCRdb kept only the in-frame ones, dropping some. The repertoire holds tens of thousands of clones, roughly 87% seen once, with under 4.5% in the top ten. This CDR3 region has 16 residues. Per germline, CDR1 SNHLY and CDR2 FYNNEI. V lost 6 bases, J lost 0 bases, and 9 bases stayed unmatched. The chain couples TRBV2 to TRBJ2-5, with 8 bases fitting TRBD2. The TCR was taken from a man younger than 45 with glioma. The sample in question was PBMCs, obtained from a glioma patient whose treatment included an IDH1 peptide vaccine. The CDR3 region is CASSLGIAGYQETQYF. In DNA, the CDR3 is TGTGCCAGCAGCCTTGGGATAGCGGGGTACCAAGAGACCCAGTACTTC. Variable domain in full (rest from reference TRBV2 and TRBJ2-5): EPEVTQTPSHQVTQMGQEVILRCVPISNHLYFYWYRQILGQKVEFLVSFYNNEISEKSEIFDDQFSVERPDGSNFTLKIRSTKLEDSAMYFCASSLGIAGYQETQYFGPGTRLLVL.